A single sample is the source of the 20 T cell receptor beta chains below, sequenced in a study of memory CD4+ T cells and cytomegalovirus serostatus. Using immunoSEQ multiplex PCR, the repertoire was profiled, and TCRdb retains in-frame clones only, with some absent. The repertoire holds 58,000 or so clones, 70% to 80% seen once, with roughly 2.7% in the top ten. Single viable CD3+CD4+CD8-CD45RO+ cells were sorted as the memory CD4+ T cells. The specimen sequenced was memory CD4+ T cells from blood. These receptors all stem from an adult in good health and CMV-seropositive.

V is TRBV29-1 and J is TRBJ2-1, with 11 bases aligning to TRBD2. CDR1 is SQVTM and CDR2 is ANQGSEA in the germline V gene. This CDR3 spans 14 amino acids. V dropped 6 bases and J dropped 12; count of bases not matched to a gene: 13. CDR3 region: CSVGKPSGRIGQFF. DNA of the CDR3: TGCAGCGTCGGAAAGCCTAGCGGGAGGATAGGGCAGTTCTTC.

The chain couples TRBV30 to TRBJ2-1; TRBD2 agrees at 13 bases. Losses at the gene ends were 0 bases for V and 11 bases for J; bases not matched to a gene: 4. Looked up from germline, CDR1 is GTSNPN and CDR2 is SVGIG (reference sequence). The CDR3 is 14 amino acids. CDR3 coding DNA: TGTGCCTGGAGTGTAACCGGGACTAGCGGGAAGCAGTTCTTC. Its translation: CAWSVTGTSGKQFF.

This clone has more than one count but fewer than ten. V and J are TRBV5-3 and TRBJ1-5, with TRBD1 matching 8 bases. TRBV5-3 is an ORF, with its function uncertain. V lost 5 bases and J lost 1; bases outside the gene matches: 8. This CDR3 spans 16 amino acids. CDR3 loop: CARRPGQGPSNQPQHF. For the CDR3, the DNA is TGTGCCAGAAGGCCTGGACAGGGCCCGAGCAATCAGCCCCAGCATTTT.

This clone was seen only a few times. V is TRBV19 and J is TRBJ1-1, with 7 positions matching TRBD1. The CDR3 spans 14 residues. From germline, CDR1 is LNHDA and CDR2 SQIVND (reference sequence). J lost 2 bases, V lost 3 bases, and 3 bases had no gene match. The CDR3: CASSIPGGNTEAFF. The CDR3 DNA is TGTGCCAGTAGTATTCCAGGGGGTAACACTGAAGCTTTCTTT.

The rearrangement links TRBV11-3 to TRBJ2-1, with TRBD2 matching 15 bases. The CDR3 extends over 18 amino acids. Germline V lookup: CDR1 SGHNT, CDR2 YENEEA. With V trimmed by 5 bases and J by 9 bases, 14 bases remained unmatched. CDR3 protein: CASSPPGLAGGNFGEQFF. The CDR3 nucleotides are TGTGCCAGCAGCCCGCCGGGACTAGCGGGAGGCAACTTCGGTGAGCAGTTCTTC.

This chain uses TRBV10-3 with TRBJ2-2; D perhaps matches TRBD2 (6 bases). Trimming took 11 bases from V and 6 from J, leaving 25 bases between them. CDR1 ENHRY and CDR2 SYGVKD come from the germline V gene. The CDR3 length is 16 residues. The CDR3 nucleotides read TGTGCCGCCACCAGCCAGGAGGGACTGGTCGCCGGGGAGCTGTTTTTT. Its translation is CAATSQEGLVAGELFF.

CDR3 DNA: TGTGCCAGCAGCCTCCCGGGACTGGCCTCTCGTGAGCAGTTCTTC. Protein sequence: CASSLPGLASREQFF. The chain uses TRBV14 and TRBJ2-1; weak D call: TRBD2 (6 bases). Germline-derived CDR1 and CDR2 are SGHDN and FVKESK. The V end was cut by 4 bases, the J end by 9 bases, with 19 bases between. The length of the CDR3 is 15 residues. The entire variable domain, with the rest obtained from reference TRBV14 and TRBJ2-1, is as follows: EAGVTQFPSHSVIEKGQTVTLRCDPISGHDNLYWYRRVMGKEIKFLLHFVKESKQDESGMPNNRFLAERTGGTYSTLKVQPAELEDSGVYFCASSLPGLASREQFFGPGTRLTVL.

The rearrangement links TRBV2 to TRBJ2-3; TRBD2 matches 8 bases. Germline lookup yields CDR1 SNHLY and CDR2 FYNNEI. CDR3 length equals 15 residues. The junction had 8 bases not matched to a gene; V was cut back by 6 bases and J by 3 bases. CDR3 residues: CASSRAGERTDTQYF. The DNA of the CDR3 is TGTGCCAGCAGCAGAGCGGGAGAGCGGACAGATACGCAGTATTTT.

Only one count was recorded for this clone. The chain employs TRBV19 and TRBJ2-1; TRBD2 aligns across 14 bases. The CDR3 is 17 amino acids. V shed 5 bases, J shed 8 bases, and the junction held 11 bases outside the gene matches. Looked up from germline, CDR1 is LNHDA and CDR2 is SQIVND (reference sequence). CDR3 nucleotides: TGTGCCAGTAGTCCTACGACTAGCGGGAGGGCCCTGGATGAGCAGTTCTTC. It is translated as CASSPTTSGRALDEQFF. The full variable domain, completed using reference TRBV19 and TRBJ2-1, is DGGITQSPKYLFRKEGQNVTLSCEQNLNHDAMYWYRQDPGQGLRLIYYSQIVNDFQKGDIAEGYSVSREKKESFPLTVTSAQKNPTAFYLCASSPTTSGRALDEQFFGPGTRLTVL.

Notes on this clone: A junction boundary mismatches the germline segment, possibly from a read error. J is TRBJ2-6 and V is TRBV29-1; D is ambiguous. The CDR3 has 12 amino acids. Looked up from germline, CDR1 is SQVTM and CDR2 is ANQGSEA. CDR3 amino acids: CGVVSGANVLTF. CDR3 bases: TGCGGCGTTGTCTCGGGGGCCAACGTCCTGACTTTC.

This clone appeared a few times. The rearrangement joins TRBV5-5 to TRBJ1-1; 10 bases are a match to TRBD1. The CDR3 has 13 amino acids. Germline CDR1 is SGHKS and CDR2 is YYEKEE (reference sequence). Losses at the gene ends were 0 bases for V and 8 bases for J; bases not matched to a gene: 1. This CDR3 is CASSLGDRGEAFF. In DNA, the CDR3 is TGTGCCAGCAGCTTGGGGGACAGGGGAGAAGCTTTCTTT.

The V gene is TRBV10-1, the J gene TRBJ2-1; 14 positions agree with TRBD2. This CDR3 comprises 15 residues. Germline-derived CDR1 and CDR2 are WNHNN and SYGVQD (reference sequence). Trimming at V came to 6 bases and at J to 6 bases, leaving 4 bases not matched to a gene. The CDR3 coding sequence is TGCGCCAGCAGCTCCGGGACTAGCGGGAGCAATGAGCAGTTCTTC. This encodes CASSSGTSGSNEQFF.

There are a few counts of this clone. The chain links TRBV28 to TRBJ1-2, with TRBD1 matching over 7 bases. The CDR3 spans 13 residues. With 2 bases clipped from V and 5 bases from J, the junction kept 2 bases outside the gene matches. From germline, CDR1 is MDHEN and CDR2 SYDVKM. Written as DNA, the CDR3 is TGTGCCAGCAGTTTAGCCAGGGGGTATGGCTACACCTTC. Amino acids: CASSLARGYGYTF.

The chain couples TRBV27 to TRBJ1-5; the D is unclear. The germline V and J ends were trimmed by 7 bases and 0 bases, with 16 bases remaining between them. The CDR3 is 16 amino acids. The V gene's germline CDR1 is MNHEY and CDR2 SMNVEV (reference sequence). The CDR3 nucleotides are TGTGCCAGCACCCCCTCCGTTTTCGGTAGCAATCAGCCCCAGCATTTT. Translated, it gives CASTPSVFGSNQPQHF.

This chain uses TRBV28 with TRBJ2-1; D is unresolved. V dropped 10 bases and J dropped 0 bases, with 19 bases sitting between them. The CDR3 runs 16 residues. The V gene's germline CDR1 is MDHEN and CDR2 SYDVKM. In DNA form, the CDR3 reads TGTGCCACCAATACCTTCTCCGGAGCCTCCTACAATGAGCAGTTCTTC. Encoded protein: CATNTFSGASYNEQFF.

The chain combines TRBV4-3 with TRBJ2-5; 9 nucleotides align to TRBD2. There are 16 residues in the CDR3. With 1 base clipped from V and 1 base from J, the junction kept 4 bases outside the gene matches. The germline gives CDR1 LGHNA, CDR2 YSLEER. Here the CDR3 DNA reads TGCGCCAGCAGCCAAGGTTCTAGCGGGGCCCAAGAGACCCAGTACTTC. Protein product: CASSQGSSGAQETQYF.

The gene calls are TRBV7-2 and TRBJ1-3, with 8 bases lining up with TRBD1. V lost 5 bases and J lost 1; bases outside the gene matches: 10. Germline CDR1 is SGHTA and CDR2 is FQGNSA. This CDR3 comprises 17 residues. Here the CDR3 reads CASSPYAGTGSGNTIYF. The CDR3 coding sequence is TGTGCCAGCAGCCCCTATGCCGGGACAGGTTCTGGAAACACCATATATTTT.

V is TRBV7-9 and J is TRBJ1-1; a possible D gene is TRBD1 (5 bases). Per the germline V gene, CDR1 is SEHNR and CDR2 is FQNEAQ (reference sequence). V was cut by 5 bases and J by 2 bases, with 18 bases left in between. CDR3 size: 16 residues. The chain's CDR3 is CASSPRGPLGNTEAFF. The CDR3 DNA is TGTGCCAGCAGCCCTAGGGGTCCTTTGGGTAACACTGAAGCTTTCTTT.

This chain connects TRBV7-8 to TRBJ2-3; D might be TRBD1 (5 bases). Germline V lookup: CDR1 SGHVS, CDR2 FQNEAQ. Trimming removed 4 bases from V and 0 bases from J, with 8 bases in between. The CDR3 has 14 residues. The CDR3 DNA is TGTGCCAGCAGCTCGACAGCTAGCACAGATACGCAGTATTTT. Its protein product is CASSSTASTDTQYF.

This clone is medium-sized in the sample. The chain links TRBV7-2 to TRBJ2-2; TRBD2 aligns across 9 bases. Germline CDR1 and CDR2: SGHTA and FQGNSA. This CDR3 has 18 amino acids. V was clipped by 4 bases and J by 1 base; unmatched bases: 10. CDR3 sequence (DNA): TGTGCCAGCAGCTCACCACAGACGACTAGCGGGAACACCGGGGAGCTGTTTTTT. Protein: CASSSPQTTSGNTGELFF.